The clone carrying this T cell receptor beta chain showed up just a few times. Its matching antigen is unknown. This CDR3 is built from 16 residues. V lost 0 bases to trimming and J lost 2 bases, with 9 bases between them. CDR1 KGHDR and CDR2 SFDVKD come from the germline V gene. Absent ophthalmopathy progression within 18 months defined stable Graves' hyperthyroidism. The sample comes from a study of T cells in Graves' hyperthyroidism and ophthalmopathy. Study findings and constraints: Ophthalmopathy and stable hyperthyroidism were told apart by a 13 V-J model. Most thyroid clonotypes with frequency above 0.001 were detected in blood.

The source material, RNA transcripts, was used to amplify TCR beta CDR3 regions. HTBI primers were used for first-round RT-PCR of the TCR CDR3. MiXCR, run by TCRdb on the multiplex PCR reads, gives a single entry per CDR3 protein. The repertoire has roughly 800,000 distinct CDR3 sequences, 35% to 45% of them found once; the top ten carry more than 7%. The chain has TRBV24-1 and TRBJ2-2; perhaps TRBD2 as D (6 bases). Sequenced: blood. The TCR sequence derives from a man aged 18 to 29 with Graves' hyperthyroidism. The CDR3 loop is CATSDLSGENTGELFF. As DNA, the CDR3 is TGTGCCACCAGTGATTTGTCGGGAGAAAACACCGGGGAGCTGTTTTTT.